The 7 T cell receptor beta chains listed next were all sequenced from one sample in a study of response to subunit inactivated influenza vaccine (dated by TCRdb to between 2018 and 2020). The protocol used for the library was RT-PCR. Sequencing relied on an Illumina HiSeq 2500. TCRdb trimmed the raw reads at Q25, called clones with MiXCR and kept productive beta chains. Each entry is one CDR3 protein sequence, shown with its most common DNA and genes. The sample profile shows 500,000 to 750,000 distinct CDR3 sequences; 13% to 15% of them were found once. In total, the top ten clones hold 11% of the sample. Material: PBMCs from blood, obtained roughly 13 days after vaccination. These receptors all stem from a man in his fifties or sixties who received an inactivated influenza vaccine. Donor details come from another sample of the same person, matched by shared clones.

This clonotype showed up just a few times. The gene calls are TRBV20-1 and TRBJ2-2; D might be TRBD1 (6 bases). Germline CDR1 reads DFQATT; CDR2 reads SNEGSKA (reference sequence). This CDR3 spans 15 amino acids. V dropped 6 bases and J dropped 7 bases, with 21 bases sitting between them. CDR3: CSAREDRFPVGELFF. The CDR3 region has the DNA TGCAGTGCCCGGGAAGACAGGTTCCCCGTCGGGGAGCTGTTTTTT.

The sample holds a few counts of this clonotype. The rearrangement uses TRBV20-1 and TRBJ1-1; TRBD1 agrees at 8 bases. J gave up 3 bases and V 1 base, and 10 bases lay outside the gene matches. The CDR3 consists of 16 residues. Germline V gene lookup returns CDR1 DFQATT and CDR2 SNEGSKA (reference sequence). CDR3 in amino acids: CSARGGQGARDTEAFF. The CDR3 coding sequence is TGCAGTGCTAGAGGAGGGCAGGGGGCGCGGGACACTGAAGCTTTCTTT.

The V and J genes are TRBV5-1 and TRBJ2-5; D uncertain. The CDR3 spans 15 residues. Trimming shortened V by 0 bases and J by 2 bases, and 11 bases separated the two germline ends. Germline V CDR1 and CDR2: SGHRS, YFSETQ. The CDR3 DNA sequence: TGCGCCAGCAGCTTGGCCAGGAAAATTCAAGAGACCCAGTACTTC. Its protein product is CASSLARKIQETQYF.

Only a few counts were recorded for this clonotype. The chain links TRBV7-2 to TRBJ2-3; TRBD2 matches at 9 bases. Germline V gives CDR1 SGHTA, CDR2 FQGNSA. Germline trimming cut 0 bases from V and 6 bases from J; bases unmatched to any gene: 4. This CDR3 spans 15 amino acids. The CDR3 is CASSLAAGGRDTQYF. The DNA of the CDR3 is TGTGCCAGCAGCTTAGCGGCGGGGGGGCGGGATACGCAGTATTTT.

The V gene is TRBV12-3 or TRBV12-4, the J gene TRBJ1-6; tentative D call: TRBD1 (5 bases). CDR3 length: 13 residues. V dropped 6 bases and J dropped 7 bases, with 10 bases sitting between them. The CDR3 DNA reads as TGTGCCAGCAGGCCGGGACCAAATTCACCCCTCCACTTT. It codes for CASRPGPNSPLHF.

This chain connects TRBV5-4 to TRBJ2-1; D unresolved. CDR3 size: 12 residues. With 0 bases removed from V and 10 bases from J, the gap between germline ends came to 8 bases. Per the germline V gene, CDR1 is SGHNT and CDR2 is YYREEE (reference sequence). The DNA for the CDR3 is TGTGCCAGCAGCTTGGACGGATACGAGCAGTTCTTC. Translation: CASSLDGYEQFF.

This clonotype was recorded a few times. The DNA for the CDR3 is TGCGCCAGCAGCCCCGGGACTAGCGGGAGTTTGCAGTTCTTC. Translating gives CASSPGTSGSLQFF. This chain connects TRBV5-1 to TRBJ2-1; 14 bases line up with TRBD2. V was pared by 4 bases and J by 12 bases, with 6 bases of the junction left unmatched. Germline CDR1 is SGHRS and CDR2 is YFSETQ. The CDR3 totals 14 residues.